Listed below are T cell receptor beta chains from one sample, sequenced in a study of glioma-infiltrating T cells. TCRdb used MiXCR to reprocess the multiplex PCR reads, holding one entry per CDR3 protein. The sample lists some 93,000 distinct CDR3 sequences; roughly 39% were seen once. What was sequenced was glioma tissue, nonneoplastic brain tissue, or PBMCs (not recorded which). The source of these receptors is a human donor with low-grade glioma or glioblastoma, undergoing nonglioma brain surgery, or in good health (not recorded which). Each CDR3 is given with its conserved first and last residue. D genes are given only for firm matches. Only part of the rows carry a size: once, few, many, or a class if the clone is expanded.

CDR3 protein: CASSQMAPPEAFF
CDR3 DNA: TGTGCCAGCAGCCAGATGGCTCCCCCTGAAGCTTTCTTT
V gene: TRBV3-1
clone size: many
J gene: TRBJ1-1
D gene: .

CDR3 protein: CSVSGTGRETQYF
CDR3 DNA: TGCAGCGTCTCCGGGACAGGGCGAGAGACCCAGTACTTC
V gene: TRBV29-1
clone size: many
J gene: TRBJ2-5
D gene: TRBD1

CDR3 protein: CSARREYTGELFF
CDR3 DNA: TGCAGTGCTAGGCGGGAGTACACCGGGGAGCTGTTTTTT
V gene: TRBV20-1
clone size: many
J gene: TRBJ2-2
D gene: TRBD2

CDR3 protein: CASMKQGPDTQYF
CDR3 DNA: TGTGCCAGCATGAAGCAGGGGCCAGATACGCAGTATTTT
V gene: TRBV27
clone size: .
J gene: TRBJ2-3
D gene: .

CDR3 protein: CARRDGPSYEYTF
CDR3 DNA: TGTGCCAGGAGGGACGGACCGAGCTACGAGTACACCTTC
V gene: TRBV4-2
clone size: .
J gene: TRBJ1-2
D gene: .

CDR3 protein: CASSPLQGVSSYNEQFF
CDR3 DNA: TGTGCCAGCAGTCCTCTTCAAGGGGTTAGCTCCTACAATGAGCAGTTCTTC
V gene: TRBV27
clone size: .
J gene: TRBJ2-1
D gene: .

CDR3 protein: CSVEDGEVYEQFF
CDR3 DNA: TGCAGCGTCGAAGACGGGGAGGTCTACGAGCAGTTCTTC
V gene: TRBV29-1
clone size: .
J gene: TRBJ2-1
D gene: .

CDR3 protein: CASLGLDEQFF
CDR3 DNA: TGTGCCAGCCTCGGTTTGGATGAGCAGTTCTTC
V gene: TRBV12-3/TRBV12-4
clone size: many
J gene: TRBJ2-1
D gene: .

CDR3 protein: CASSWDSYGQCF
CDR3 DNA: TGTGCCAGCAGCTGGGATTCCTACGGGCAGTGCTTC
V gene: TRBV7-9
clone size: .
J gene: TRBJ2-7
D gene: .

CDR3 protein: CASTQQGAFQYF
CDR3 DNA: TGTGCCAGCACTCAACAGGGGGCGTTTCAGTATTTT
V gene: TRBV6-1
clone size: many
J gene: TRBJ2-3
D gene: TRBD1

CDR3 protein: CASSGTGELFF
CDR3 DNA: TGTGCCAGCAGCGGGACCGGGGAGCTGTTTTTT
V gene: TRBV7-9
clone size: many
J gene: TRBJ2-2
D gene: .

CDR3 protein: CASSLATGHREKLFF
CDR3 DNA: TGTGCCAGCAGCTTAGCGACAGGGCATCGGGAAAAACTGTTTTTT
V gene: TRBV7-9
clone size: many
J gene: TRBJ1-4
D gene: TRBD1

CDR3 protein: CASSQVDLGVAREQYF
CDR3 DNA: TGCGCCAGCAGCCAAGTTGATTTGGGGGTGGCGCGCGAGCAGTACTTC
V gene: TRBV4-1
clone size: many
J gene: TRBJ2-7
D gene: .

CDR3 protein: CSARDGLSSYEQYF
CDR3 DNA: TGCAGTGCTAGAGACGGACTCAGCTCCTACGAGCAGTACTTC
V gene: TRBV20-1
clone size: few
J gene: TRBJ2-7
D gene: .

CDR3 protein: CASSLGQGAGELFF
CDR3 DNA: TGTGCCAGCAGCTTGGGACAGGGGGCCGGGGAGCTGTTTTTT
V gene: TRBV5-6
clone size: few
J gene: TRBJ2-2
D gene: TRBD1

CDR3 protein: CAGSLVQGANTEAYF
CDR3 DNA: TGTGCCGGCAGTTTGGTACAGGGGGCGAACACTGAAGCTTACTTT
V gene: TRBV27
clone size: .
J gene: TRBJ1-1
D gene: TRBD1

CDR3 protein: CATSTRQGLYQETQYF
CDR3 DNA: TGTGCCACCAGCACAAGACAGGGATTGTACCAAGAGACCCAGTACTTC
V gene: TRBV15
clone size: many
J gene: TRBJ2-5
D gene: TRBD1